This TCR beta chain was documented in a study of cytotoxic CD8 clonotypes in ibrutinib-treated CLL. Overall study context: After treatment lasting a median roughly 13 months, range 6 to 36, response samples were collected.

V was trimmed by 3 bases and J by 6 bases, leaving 8 bases between them. The CDR3 has 13 amino acids. CDR1 and CDR2 from the germline V gene are PRHDT and FYEKMQ (reference sequence). Profiled with immunoSEQ multiplex PCR; TCRdb holds only in-frame clones, not every one. The sample lists fewer than 400,000 clones, roughly two thirds occurring once. The TCR comes from a human donor with chronic lymphocytic leukemia. The sequencing used PBMCs, collected after 36 months of ibrutinib treatment. The chain employs TRBV13 and TRBJ2-2; possible D gene TRBD1, 6 bases. CDR3 sequence (DNA): TGTGCCAGCAGCTTGGGGACATCCGGGGAGCTGTTTTTT. Its translation is CASSLGTSGELFF. Complete variable domain (other parts from reference TRBV13 and TRBJ2-2): AAGVIQSPRHLIKEKRETATLKCYPIPRHDTVYWYQQGPGQDPQFLISFYEKMQSDKGSIPDRFSAQQFSDYHSELNMSSLELGDSALYFCASSLGTSGELFFGEGSRLTVL.